The 5 T cell receptor beta chains presented below share a single source sample, sequenced in a study of cytomegalovirus exposure and HLA in healthy donors. TCRdb's copy holds only in-frame clones and misses some; the assay was immunoSEQ multiplex PCR. The sample carries some 140,000 clones, 70% to 90% recorded once. The sample consisted of PBMCs. The receptors were sampled from a man aged 18 to 29 in good health and CMV-seronegative.

V is TRBV19 and J is TRBJ1-2; D gene unclear. This CDR3 region has 11 residues. Germline values: CDR1 LNHDA, CDR2 SQIVND (reference sequence). V shed 11 bases and J shed 4 bases, with 11 bases lying between them. CDR3 bases: TGTGCCTCGGGTATTAGCTATGGCTACACCTTC. Translated, it gives CASGISYGYTF.

The chain links TRBV6-5 to TRBJ1-1, with TRBD1 as a possible D gene (6 bases). Germline V gives CDR1 MNHEY, CDR2 SVGAGI. Deletions cut 7 bases from V and 5 bases from J, with 17 bases between. The length of the CDR3 is 14 residues. The CDR3 DNA follows: TGTGCCAGCACCGACCCTTCGAGGGGGACTGAAGCTTTCTTT. Its protein product is CASTDPSRGTEAFF.

This CDR3 is CASSYKGAGTEAFF. CDR3 sequence (DNA): TGTGCCAGCAGTTACAAGGGGGCTGGCACTGAAGCTTTCTTT. This chain links TRBV6-6 with TRBJ1-1; TRBD1 matches at 7 bases. The CDR3 spans 14 residues. V shed 2 bases and J 4 bases; nucleotides not matched to a gene: 4. Germline V gives CDR1 MNHNY, CDR2 SVGAGI (reference sequence).

This clone was seen a few times. V gene TRBV5-4 combines with J gene TRBJ2-7, with TRBD1 identical over 9 bases. Germline V gene lookup returns CDR1 SGHNT and CDR2 YYREEE (reference sequence). The CDR3 runs 15 residues. The ends lost 4 bases at V and 4 bases at J; junction bases unmatched: 9. The CDR3 is CASSPTGTGYYEQYF. The CDR3 DNA follows: TGTGCCAGCAGCCCCACCGGGACAGGGTATTACGAGCAGTACTTC.

This chain joins TRBV9 and TRBJ1-1, with TRBD1 as a possible D gene (6 bases). This CDR3 has 15 amino acids. V lost 3 bases to trimming and J lost 4 bases, with 16 bases between them. The germline CDR1 and CDR2 sequences are SGDLS and YYNGEE. This chain's CDR3 is CASSAQGGEGTEAFF. CDR3 sequence (DNA): TGTGCCAGCAGCGCCCAAGGGGGAGAGGGCACTGAAGCTTTCTTT. The variable domain in full, with the rest retrieved from reference TRBV9 and TRBJ1-1, is DSGVTQTPKHLITATGQRVTLRCSPRSGDLSVYWYQQSLDQGLQFLIQYYNGEERAKGNILERFSAQQFPDLHSELNLSSLELGDSALYFCASSAQGGEGTEAFFGQGTRLTVV.